Given below is one TCR beta chain in context. The data originate from a study of Tregs in tolerant kidney transplant recipients. Assay used: immunoSEQ multiplex PCR; TCRdb lists only in-frame clones, some missing. The table includes about 240,000 clones, approximately 83% detected once. Trimming stripped 0 bases from V and 3 bases from J, with 14 bases between. The CDR3 extends over 16 amino acids. Germline lookup yields CDR1 SGHRS and CDR2 YFSETQ. The chain is built from TRBV5-1 and TRBJ2-3; TRBD2 is a possible D gene (6 bases). Sequencing used CD4+ T cells from blood. The receptor was derived from a human donor in good health. Written as DNA, the CDR3 is TGCGCCAGCAGCTTGGCCGGCGGGATATCAACAGATACGCAGTATTTT. Translated: CASSLAGGISTDTQYF. The variable domain in full, with the rest retrieved from reference TRBV5-1 and TRBJ2-3, is KAGVTQTPRYLIKTRGQQVTLSCSPISGHRSVSWYQQTPGQGLQFLFEYFSETQRNKGNFPGRFSGRQFSNSRSEMNVSTLELGDSALYLCASSLAGGISTDTQYFGPGTRLTVL.